This entry concerns a single T cell receptor (beta chain). Its antigen is undetermined. This record comes from a study of blood T cells in healthy people across ages. Broader study findings: Long-lived donors carried more naive CD4+ cells and greater diversity than aged donors. Bulk PBMC profiling left naive and antigen-experienced comparisons inconclusive.

Through a sample-barcoded 5' primer and a J-beta primer mix, a second PCR was run for roughly 7 to 12 cycles. One entry per CDR3 protein results from TCRdb running MiXCR on the 5' RACE reads. This sample has hundreds of thousands of distinct CDR3 sequences; 56% occur once, and the top ten carry 20% to 30%. The donors, healthy Caucasians from Russia, were aged roughly 6 to 100. Total RNA was extracted at no less than 6 micrograms per sample. CDR3 length: 13 amino acids. Germline CDR1 reads MNHEY; CDR2 reads SVGAGI. V was pared by 3 bases and J by 7 bases, with 12 bases between. This receptor was taken from a man aged 35 to 55 in good health. This chain joins TRBV6-5 and TRBJ2-5; D uncertain. Material for sequencing was blood. This CDR3 is CASSYSLESTQYF. The CDR3 bases are TGTGCCAGCAGTTATTCCCTGGAGTCGACCCAGTACTTC.